The 14 T cell receptor beta chains listed next were all sequenced from one sample in a study of T cell responses to AZD1222 COVID-19 vaccine. The assay was immunoSEQ multiplex PCR, and TCRdb's table has in-frame clones only and misses some. The sample has roughly 150,000 clones; around 91% are singletons. Here the sequenced sample was peripheral blood, taken on day 0 of AZD1222 vaccination. These receptors originate from an adult in good health.

CDR3 sequence: CARSFGTGPEQYV. In nucleotides, the CDR3 is TGTGCCAGAAGCTTTGGGACAGGCCCCGAGCAGTACGTC. This sequence joins TRBV7-5 and TRBJ2-7; TRBD1, the table's D call, lacks a check against the DNA. TRBV7-5 is a known pseudogene. The CDR3 extends over 13 amino acids.

The chain recombines TRBV7-9 with TRBJ1-5; no clear D gene. The CDR3 length is 14 residues. The V gene's germline CDR1 is SEHNR and CDR2 FQNEAQ (reference sequence). The V and J ends lost 1 base and 5 bases respectively, with 9 bases between them. CDR3 in DNA: TGTGCCAGCAGCTTAGGCACCTACGATCAGCCCCAGCATTTT. Translating it yields CASSLGTYDQPQHF.

This clone was picked up one time. The V gene is TRBV19, the J gene TRBJ2-7; maybe TRBD2 (6 bases). Per germline, CDR1 LNHDA and CDR2 SQIVND (reference sequence). The CDR3 contains 15 residues. The V end was cut by 1 base, the J end by 4 bases, with 14 bases between. This chain's CDR3 is CASSIVGTDTYEQYF. CDR3 DNA sequence: TGTGCCAGTAGTATAGTGGGGACTGATACTTACGAGCAGTACTTC.

The CDR3: CASSYSPQSGNTIYF. The CDR3 region has the DNA TGTGCCAGCAGTTACTCCCCGCAGTCTGGAAACACCATATATTTT. This sequence joins TRBV6-5 and TRBJ1-3; D uncertain. The CDR3 loop spans 15 amino acids. Trimming shortened V by 0 bases and J by 1 base, and 7 bases separated the two germline ends. Per the germline V gene, CDR1 is MNHEY and CDR2 is SVGAGI.

Here the CDR3 reads CASRGTEGGQPQHF. The CDR3 DNA follows: TGTGCCAGCAGGGGGACAGAAGGGGGTCAGCCCCAGCATTTT. This chain links TRBV2 with TRBJ1-5; 7 nucleotides match TRBD1. CDR1 and CDR2 from the germline V gene are SNHLY and FYNNEI. With V trimmed by 6 bases and J by 6 bases, 8 bases remained unmatched. The length of the CDR3 is 14 residues.

This chain connects TRBV2 to TRBJ2-7, with D possibly TRBD2 on 7 matching bases. This CDR3 spans 14 amino acids. V gave up 10 bases and J gave up 2 bases, with 18 bases separating them. The germline V gene encodes CDR1 SNHLY and CDR2 FYNNEI. The CDR3 DNA follows: TGTGCCATTCCTAGCGGTCCAGGGGCCTACGAGCAGTACTTC. Encoded protein: CAIPSGPGAYEQYF.

Concerning this clone: Because the CDR3's place on the DNA is in doubt, the DNA is left out and the CDR3 is given as listed by TCRdb. V and J are TRBV7-9 and TRBJ1-5; the D call of TRBD1 is as the table states it, not checked on the DNA. The CDR3 has 16 residues if both end residues are counted. The germline gives CDR1 SEHNR, CDR2 FQNEAQ (reference sequence). CDR3: CASSFGQGGDNQPQHF.

This clone has only one observation. The CDR3 DNA follows: TGCGCCAGCAGCGGGCCGGGACAGGGGAACACCGGGGAGCTGTTTTTT. Its protein product is CASSGPGQGNTGELFF. V is TRBV5-1 and J is TRBJ2-2; 9 nucleotides match TRBD1. J lost 1 base, V lost 4 bases, and 5 bases had no gene match. The germline CDR1 and CDR2 sequences are SGHRS and YFSETQ. The CDR3 runs to 16 residues.

The V gene is TRBV30, the J gene TRBJ1-3; D remains ambiguous. The CDR3 is made up of 12 amino acids. V gave up 4 bases and J gave up 2 bases, with 6 bases separating them. The germline gives CDR1 GTSNPN, CDR2 SVGIG (reference sequence). DNA for the CDR3: TGTGCCTGGATAGGGACTGGAAACACCATATATTTT. It specifies CAWIGTGNTIYF.

The chain joins TRBV5-6 to TRBJ1-3, with D hard to call. Germline V gives CDR1 SGHDT, CDR2 YYEEEE. The CDR3 extends over 12 amino acids. The V end was cut by 0 bases, the J end by 5 bases, with 3 bases between. The CDR3 protein is CASSLGRNTIYF. Written as DNA, the CDR3 is TGTGCCAGCAGCTTGGGGAGAAACACCATATATTTT.

The chain joins TRBV7-2 to TRBJ1-3; TRBD1 matches 8 bases. This CDR3 has 13 residues. The V and J ends lost 4 bases and 8 bases, in that order; junction bases with no gene match: 4. Germline V CDR1 and CDR2: SGHTA, FQGNSA. CDR3 bases: TGTGCCAGCAGCTCGCAACAGGGGGACACCATATATTTT. This encodes CASSSQQGDTIYF. Full variable domain (rest looked up from reference TRBV7-2 and TRBJ1-3): GAGVSQSPSNKVTEKGKDVELRCDPISGHTALYWYRQSLGQGLEFLIYFQGNSAPDKSGLPSDRFSAERTGGSVSTLTIQRTQQEDSAVYLCASSSQQGDTIYFGEGSWLTVV.

This clone was recorded a few times. V and J are TRBV6-1 and TRBJ1-1, with D maybe TRBD1 (6 bases). V was cut by 2 bases and J by 2 bases, with 27 bases left in between. Germline CDR1 is MNHNS and CDR2 is SASEGT. This CDR3 is built from 20 residues. CDR3 nucleotides: TGTGCCAGCAGTGAACTGGCTGGGGGGCTCCCACGTGGGGAAAACACTGAAGCTTTCTTT. Its protein product is CASSELAGGLPRGENTEAFF.

The genes are TRBV12-3 or TRBV12-4 and TRBJ1-1; 9 bases agree with TRBD1. CDR3 length: 12 amino acids. V shed 6 bases, J shed 8 bases, and the junction held 4 bases outside the gene matches. CDR3 sequence reads: CASRATGGEAFF. CDR3 DNA: TGTGCCAGCAGAGCGACAGGGGGGGAAGCTTTCTTT.

The genes are TRBV4-2 and TRBJ2-1; TRBD2 might be the D (5 bases). The CDR3 covers 15 residues. Germline V lookup: CDR1 LGHNA, CDR2 YNFKEQ. V was cut by 5 bases and J by 6 bases, with 17 bases left in between. CDR3: CASSSLVWAVNEQFF. CDR3 nucleotides: TGTGCCAGCAGCTCACTAGTTTGGGCCGTCAATGAGCAGTTCTTC.